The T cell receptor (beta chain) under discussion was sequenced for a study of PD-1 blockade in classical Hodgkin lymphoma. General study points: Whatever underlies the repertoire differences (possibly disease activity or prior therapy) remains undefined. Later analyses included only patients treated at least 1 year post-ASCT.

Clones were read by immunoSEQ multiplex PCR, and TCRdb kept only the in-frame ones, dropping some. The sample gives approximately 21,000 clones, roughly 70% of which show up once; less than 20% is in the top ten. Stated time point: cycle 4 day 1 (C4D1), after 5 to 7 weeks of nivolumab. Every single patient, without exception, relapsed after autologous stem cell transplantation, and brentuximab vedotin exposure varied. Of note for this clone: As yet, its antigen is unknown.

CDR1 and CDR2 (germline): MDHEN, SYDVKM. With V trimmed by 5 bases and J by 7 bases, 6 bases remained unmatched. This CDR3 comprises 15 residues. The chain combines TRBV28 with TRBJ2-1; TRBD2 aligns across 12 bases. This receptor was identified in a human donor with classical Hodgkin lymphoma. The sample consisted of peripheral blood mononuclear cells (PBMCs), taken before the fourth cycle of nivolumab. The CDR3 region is CASSTPGTSGNEQFF. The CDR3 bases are TGTGCCAGCAGTACCCCCGGGACTAGCGGGAATGAGCAGTTCTTC. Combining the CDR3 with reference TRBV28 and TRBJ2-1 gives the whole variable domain DVKVTQSSRYLVKRTGEKVFLECVQDMDHENMFWYRQDPGLGLRLIYFSYDVKMKEKGDIPEGYSVSREKKERFSLILESASTNQTSMYLCASSTPGTSGNEQFFGPGTRLTVL.